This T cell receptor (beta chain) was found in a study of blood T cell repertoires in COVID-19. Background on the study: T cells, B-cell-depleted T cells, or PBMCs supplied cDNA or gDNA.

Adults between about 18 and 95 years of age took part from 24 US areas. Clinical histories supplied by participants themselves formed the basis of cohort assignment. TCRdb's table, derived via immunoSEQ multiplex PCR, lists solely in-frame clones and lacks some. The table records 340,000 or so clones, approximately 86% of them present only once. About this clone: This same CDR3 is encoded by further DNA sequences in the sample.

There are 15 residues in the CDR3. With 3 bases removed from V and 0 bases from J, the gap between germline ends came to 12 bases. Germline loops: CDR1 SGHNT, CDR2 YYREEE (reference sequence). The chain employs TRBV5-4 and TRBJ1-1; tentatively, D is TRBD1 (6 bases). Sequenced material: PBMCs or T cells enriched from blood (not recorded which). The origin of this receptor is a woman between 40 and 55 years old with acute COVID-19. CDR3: CASSSRTGMNTEAFF. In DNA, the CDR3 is TGTGCCAGCAGCTCCCGTACAGGGATGAACACTGAAGCTTTCTTT.